The following is a T cell receptor beta chain sequence with its context. What it binds is not known. The CDR3 loop spans 14 amino acids. Trimming took off 6 bases at V and 2 bases at J, with 14 bases between the two ends. CDR1 and CDR2 from the germline V gene are MNHEY and SMNVEV (reference sequence). Blood was collected once per donor into heparin, averaging around 120 mL. Sorting of CD4+ naive, central memory, regulatory and stem cell-like memory cells was performed via CD45RO/CCR7/CD25/CD127/CD95/CD27. This record comes from a study of beta chain features in type 1 diabetes. Overall study results and limits: When cDNA is sequenced, cells with high TCR expression could be over-represented. Type 1 diabetes patients had VDJ junctions that carried fewer insertions and more deletions.

Every bit of the isolated RNA underwent reverse transcription, so sequencing read expressed TCRB transcripts. TCRdb's copy holds only in-frame clones and misses some; the assay was immunoSEQ multiplex PCR. The table lists around 500,000 clones, 11% of them singletons. Specimen: naive CD4+ T cells from blood. This sequence originates from a woman between 18 and 30 years old in good health. V is TRBV27 and J is TRBJ2-7; possibly TRBD2 for D (5 bases). This CDR3 reads CASSKRQEAYEQYF. The CDR3 DNA follows: TGTGCCAGCAGCAAGCGGCAAGAGGCCTACGAGCAGTACTTC.